This TCR beta chain was captured by sequencing in a study of T cells in localized non-small cell lung cancer. Sequencing was performed with immunoSEQ multiplex PCR; in TCRdb, only in-frame clones are kept and a portion is missing. This sample has approximately 30,000 clones, with 88% found just once. Sample: peripheral blood, taken before any cancer treatment. The TCR sequence derives from a woman aged 35 to 75 with stage I lung adenocarcinoma.

The DNA for the CDR3 is TGTGCCATCAGTGAGCCCCTGAGGGGTGAGCAGTTCTTC. Amino acids: CAISEPLRGEQFF. This rearrangement joins TRBV10-3 to TRBJ2-1; perhaps D is TRBD1 or TRBD2 (5 bases each). Germline CDR1 and CDR2: ENHRY and SYGVKD. The CDR3 has 13 amino acids. V gave up 2 bases and J gave up 9 bases, with 11 bases separating them.